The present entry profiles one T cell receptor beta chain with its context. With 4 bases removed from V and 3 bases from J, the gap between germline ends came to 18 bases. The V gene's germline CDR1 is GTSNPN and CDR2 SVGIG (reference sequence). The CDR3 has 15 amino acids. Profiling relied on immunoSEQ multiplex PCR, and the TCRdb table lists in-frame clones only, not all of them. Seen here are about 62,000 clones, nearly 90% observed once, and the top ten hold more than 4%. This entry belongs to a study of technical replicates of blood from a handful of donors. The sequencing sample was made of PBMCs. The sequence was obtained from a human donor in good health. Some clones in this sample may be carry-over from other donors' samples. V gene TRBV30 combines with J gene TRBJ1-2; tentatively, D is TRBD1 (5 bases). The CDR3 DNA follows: TGTGCCTGGACCTATATAGGGGCAGTCTACTATGGCTACACCTTC. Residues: CAWTYIGAVYYGYTF. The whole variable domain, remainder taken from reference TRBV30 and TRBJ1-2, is SQTIHQWPATLVQPVGSPLSLECTVEGTSNPNLYWYRQAAGRGLQLLFYSVGIGQISSEVPQNLSASRPQDRQFILSSKKLLLSDSGFYLCAWTYIGAVYYGYTFGSGTRLTVV.